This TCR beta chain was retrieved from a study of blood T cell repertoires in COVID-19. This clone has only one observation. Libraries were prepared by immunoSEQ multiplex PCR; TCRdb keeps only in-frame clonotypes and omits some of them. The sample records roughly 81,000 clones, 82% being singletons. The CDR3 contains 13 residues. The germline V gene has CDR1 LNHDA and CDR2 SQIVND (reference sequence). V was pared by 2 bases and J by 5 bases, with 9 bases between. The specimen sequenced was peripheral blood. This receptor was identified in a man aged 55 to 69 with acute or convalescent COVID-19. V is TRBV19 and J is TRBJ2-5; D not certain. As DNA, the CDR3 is TGTGCCAGTAGTATATCCCCCGGGGAGACCCAGTACTTC. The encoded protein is CASSISPGETQYF.